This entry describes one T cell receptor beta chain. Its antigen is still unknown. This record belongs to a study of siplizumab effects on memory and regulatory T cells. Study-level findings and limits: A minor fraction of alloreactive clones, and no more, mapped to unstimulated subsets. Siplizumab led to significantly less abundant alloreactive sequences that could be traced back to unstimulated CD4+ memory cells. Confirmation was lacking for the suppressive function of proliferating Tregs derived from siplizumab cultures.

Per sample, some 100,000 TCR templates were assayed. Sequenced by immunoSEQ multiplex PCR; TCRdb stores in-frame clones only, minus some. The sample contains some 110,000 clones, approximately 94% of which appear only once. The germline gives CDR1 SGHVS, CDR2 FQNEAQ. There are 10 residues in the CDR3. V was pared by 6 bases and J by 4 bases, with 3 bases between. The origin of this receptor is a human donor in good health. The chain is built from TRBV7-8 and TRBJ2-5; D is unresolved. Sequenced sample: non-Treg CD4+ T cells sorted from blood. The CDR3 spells CASRGETQYF. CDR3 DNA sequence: TGTGCCAGCAGAGGAGAGACCCAGTACTTC.